This T cell receptor beta chain was obtained from a study of shared clonotypes between healthy human individuals. Study outcomes and limitations: For naive CD4 cells, approximately 5% of clonotypes were shared across four donors.

Sequencing used immunoSEQ multiplex PCR; TCRdb keeps in-frame clones, though not all of them. The sample includes 550,000 to 850,000 clones, just under 75% of them seen just once. For this clone: Its antigen is currently unknown.

Germline CDR1 reads SGHRS; CDR2 reads YFSETQ. The CDR3 totals 14 residues. V was shortened by 1 base and J by 3 bases, with 9 bases between the two germline ends. This sequence was found in a woman under 40 in good health. The source material was memory CD4+ T cells sorted from blood. Subset in this sample: CD45RA-negative fraction. V usage is TRBV5-1 and J usage is TRBJ2-3, with D perhaps TRBD1 (5 bases). The CDR3 nucleotides are TGCGCCAGCAGCTTGTGGTCAGGGACAGATACGCAGTATTTT. This encodes CASSLWSGTDTQYF.